These 17 T cell receptor beta chains came from one sample sequenced in a study of Tregs in tolerant kidney transplant recipients. Measured with immunoSEQ multiplex PCR; TCRdb has only the in-frame clones, and not every one. Counted here are about 69,000 clones, roughly 89% occurring once; the ten biggest clones make up 0.39%. The sample here was CD4+ T cells from blood, taken before the transplant. The receptors shown here come from a human donor who received a combined kidney and bone marrow transplant.

The chain carries TRBV7-9 and TRBJ2-7; D possibly corresponds to TRBD1 (6 bases). V gave up 1 base and J gave up 3 bases, with 16 bases separating them. CDR3 length equals 16 residues. Germline values: CDR1 SEHNR, CDR2 FQNEAQ (reference sequence). The CDR3 reads CASSLEPGVGLYEQYF. CDR3 sequence (DNA): TGTGCCAGCAGCTTAGAGCCAGGGGTCGGGCTCTACGAGCAGTACTTC. The whole variable domain, remainder taken from reference TRBV7-9 and TRBJ2-7, is DTGVSQNPRHKITKRGQNVTFRCDPISEHNRLYWYRQTLGQGPEFLTYFQNEAQLEKSRLLSDRFSAERPKGSFSTLEIQRTEQGDSAMYLCASSLEPGVGLYEQYFGPGTRLTVT.

This chain joins TRBV9 and TRBJ1-3, with a possible D match to TRBD1 (6 bases). V was pared by 4 bases and J by 1 base, with 9 bases between. This CDR3 contains 14 residues. Germline CDR1 and CDR2: SGDLS and YYNGEE. The CDR3: CASSKQGSGNTIYF. For the CDR3, the DNA is TGTGCCAGCAGCAAACAGGGATCTGGAAACACCATATATTTT.

DNA of the CDR3: TGTGCCAGCAGTTATACAAGCTACGAGCAGTACTTC. The encoded protein is CASSYTSYEQYF. The chain carries TRBV2 and TRBJ2-7; D ambiguous. V dropped 5 bases and J dropped 3 bases, with 8 bases sitting between them. The CDR3 has 12 amino acids. Germline CDR1 SNHLY, CDR2 FYNNEI.

The genes are TRBV5-1 and TRBJ1-3, with D hard to call. Germline V CDR1 and CDR2: SGHRS, YFSETQ. V lost 0 bases to trimming and J lost 0 bases, with 7 bases between them. The CDR3 length is 15 residues. This chain's CDR3 is CASSLVANSGNTIYF. The CDR3 DNA reads TGCGCCAGCAGCTTGGTGGCCAACTCTGGAAACACCATATATTTT.

This rearrangement joins TRBV30 to TRBJ2-1; tentative D call: TRBD1 (5 bases). CDR3 length: 12 amino acids. Trimming cost V 0 bases and J 8 bases, with 8 bases left between them. Germline CDR1 is GTSNPN and CDR2 is SVGIG (reference sequence). CDR3 coding DNA: TGTGCCTGGAGTGTTTTAGGGGATGAGCAGTTCTTC. Its protein is CAWSVLGDEQFF. The whole variable domain, remainder taken from reference TRBV30 and TRBJ2-1, is SQTIHQWPATLVQPVGSPLSLECTVEGTSNPNLYWYRQAAGRGLQLLFYSVGIGQISSEVPQNLSASRPQDRQFILSSKKLLLSDSGFYLCAWSVLGDEQFFGPGTRLTVL.

This chain links TRBV19 with TRBJ1-5; D remains ambiguous. The CDR3 runs 15 residues. The germline V gene has CDR1 LNHDA and CDR2 SQIVND (reference sequence). V shed 7 bases and J shed 0 bases, with 13 bases lying between them. As DNA, the CDR3 is TGTGCCAGTAAAGAACGGTCCTATAGCAATCAGCCCCAGCATTTT. Residues: CASKERSYSNQPQHF.

The J gene is TRBJ1-2, the V gene TRBV4-1; TRBD1 matches at 8 bases. The CDR3 has 15 amino acids. Per the germline V gene, CDR1 is MGHRA and CDR2 is YSYEKL. V dropped 4 bases and J dropped 8; count of bases not matched to a gene: 12. CDR3 sequence (DNA): TGCGCCAGCAGCCTGAGGACAGGGCCCCCGGGGGGCTACACCTTC. Residues: CASSLRTGPPGGYTF.

The chain links TRBV29-1 to TRBJ2-2; D gene ambiguous. Germline V gives CDR1 SQVTM, CDR2 ANQGSEA. The CDR3 contains 12 residues. V lost 4 bases to trimming and J lost 4 bases, with 7 bases between them. The CDR3 DNA reads as TGCAGCGTTGTCGAGTTCACCGGGGAGCTGTTTTTT. Its translation is CSVVEFTGELFF.

The rearrangement links TRBV7-8 to TRBJ2-1; TRBD2 agrees at 9 bases. The CDR3 runs 14 residues. With 2 bases clipped from V and 6 bases from J, the junction kept 2 bases outside the gene matches. CDR1 and CDR2 from the germline V gene are SGHVS and FQNEAQ. The CDR3: CASSLLAGPNEQFF. DNA for the CDR3: TGTGCCAGCAGCTTACTAGCGGGACCCAATGAGCAGTTCTTC.

Here the CDR3 reads CAWRRLANTDTQYF. The CDR3 DNA follows: TGTGCCTGGAGGCGGCTAGCGAACACAGATACGCAGTATTTT. V gene TRBV30 combines with J gene TRBJ2-3; weak D call: TRBD2 (6 bases). There are 14 residues in the CDR3. Trimming removed 3 bases from V and 2 bases from J, with 12 bases in between. Germline CDR1 GTSNPN, CDR2 SVGIG (reference sequence).

This chain links TRBV19 with TRBJ1-4; TRBD1 matches 11 bases. The CDR3 contains 17 residues. After removal of 7 bases from V and 7 bases from J, the junction contained 14 bases not matched to a gene. Germline CDR1 and CDR2: LNHDA and SQIVND (reference sequence). This chain's CDR3 is CASTTAGQGAQGEKLFF. CDR3 DNA: TGTGCCAGTACCACAGCCGGACAGGGGGCGCAAGGTGAAAAACTGTTTTTT. Filled out from reference TRBV19 and TRBJ1-4, the complete variable domain reads DGGITQSPKYLFRKEGQNVTLSCEQNLNHDAMYWYRQDPGQGLRLIYYSQIVNDFQKGDIAEGYSVSREKKESFPLTVTSAQKNPTAFYLCASTTAGQGAQGEKLFFGSGTQLSVL.

This sequence joins TRBV6-5 and TRBJ1-1; D is ambiguous. CDR3 size: 11 residues. The germline gives CDR1 MNHEY, CDR2 SVGAGI. Between the trimmed V and J ends, which lost 6 bases and 6 bases, there was a span of 8 bases. Written as DNA, the CDR3 is TGTGCCAGCAGCACTGGAGCTGAAGCTTTCTTT. Protein sequence: CASSTGAEAFF.

J is TRBJ1-4 and V is TRBV14, with 7 bases fitting TRBD1. Germline assignment: CDR1 SGHDN and CDR2 FVKESK. With 3 bases clipped from V and 1 base from J, the junction kept 2 bases outside the gene matches. CDR3 length equals 15 residues. For the CDR3, the DNA is TGTGCCAGCAGCCATAACAGGGGAACTAATGAAAAACTGTTTTTT. This codes for CASSHNRGTNEKLFF.

The chain recombines TRBV4-1 with TRBJ2-3, with D uncertain. Germline-derived CDR1 and CDR2 are MGHRA and YSYEKL. This CDR3 comprises 13 residues. Trimming removed 4 bases from V and 3 bases from J, with 8 bases in between. The CDR3 DNA reads TGCGCCAGCAGCCCCCTCGGTACAGATACGCAGTATTTT. This encodes CASSPLGTDTQYF.

This clone was seen once. The rearrangement joins TRBV10-3 to TRBJ2-6; tentatively, D is TRBD1 (5 bases). The CDR3 has 18 residues. Germline V CDR1 and CDR2: ENHRY, SYGVKD. Trimming removed 0 bases at V and 0 bases at J, with 12 bases between. CDR3: CAISESLGQTSGANVLTF. CDR3 coding DNA: TGTGCCATCAGTGAGTCGTTGGGGCAGACCTCTGGGGCCAACGTCCTGACTTTC.

The rearrangement links TRBV19 to TRBJ2-7, with 8 bases lining up with TRBD2. Germline CDR1 is LNHDA and CDR2 is SQIVND (reference sequence). Losses at the gene ends were 3 bases for V and 4 bases for J; bases not matched to a gene: 8. The CDR3 spans 15 residues. The CDR3 coding sequence is TGTGCCAGTAGTATTGTGGGACTAGACCTTTACGAGCAGTACTTC. As protein: CASSIVGLDLYEQYF.

This sequence joins TRBV5-1 and TRBJ2-2; TRBD2 matches 7 bases. Germline V gene sequence: CDR1 SGHRS, CDR2 YFSETQ. V shed 0 bases, J shed 4 bases, and the junction held 6 bases outside the gene matches. CDR3 length equals 16 residues. In DNA form, the CDR3 reads TGCGCCAGCAGCTTGGATGCGGGAGCGGGCACCGGGGAGCTGTTTTTT. Translating it yields CASSLDAGAGTGELFF.